What follows are 25 T cell receptor beta chains derived from one specimen sequenced in a study of cytomegalovirus exposure and HLA in healthy donors. In the PCR, 60 Vbeta and 13 Jbeta primers were used. The table came from immunoSEQ multiplex PCR; TCRdb's copy has only in-frame clones and leaves some out. The repertoire includes 150,000 to 200,000 clones, roughly 78% of them detected once, and 7% to 7.5% sits in the top ten. The sequenced sample consisted of PBMCs. The receptor set was obtained from a man in his forties or fifties in good health and CMV-seropositive.

The chain is built from TRBV6-6 and TRBJ1-1; TRBD1 might be the D (5 bases). The V gene lost 0 bases and the J gene lost 11 bases, with 16 bases spanning the gap. The germline gives CDR1 MNHNY, CDR2 SVGAGI (reference sequence). The CDR3 is made up of 14 amino acids. The CDR3 coding sequence is TGTGCCAGCAGTTACTCTACCGGGACTCCGAGGGCTTTCTTT. This translates into CASSYSTGTPRAFF.

This chain links TRBV21-1 with TRBJ1-2; the table's TRBD1 call for D was not verified on the DNA. TRBV21-1 is classified as a pseudogene. The CDR3 runs to 13 residues. The CDR3 coding sequence is TGTGCCAGCAGTAGGGGGCCCTATTATGGCTACACCTTC. The encoded protein is CASSRGPYYGYTF.

The rearrangement joins TRBV10-3 to TRBJ1-1, with 7 positions matching TRBD1. This CDR3 has 14 amino acids. The V gene end was trimmed by 6 bases and the J gene end by 2 bases; junction bases not matched to a gene: 6. The germline CDR1 and CDR2 sequences are ENHRY and SYGVKD. In nucleotides, the CDR3 is TGTGCCATCAGCGTACAGGGGCTCAACACTGAAGCTTTCTTT. Its protein is CAISVQGLNTEAFF.

The sample holds a few counts of this clone. The rearrangement uses TRBV7-2 and TRBJ2-1; 9 nucleotides align to TRBD2. Unmatched junction bases numbered 7, after V lost 1 base and J lost 9 bases. Looked up from germline, CDR1 is SGHTA and CDR2 is FQGNSA. There are 15 residues in the CDR3. For the CDR3, the DNA is TGTGCCAGCAGCTTAGAGGGACTAGCAGGGGGTGAGCAGTTCTTC. Translating gives CASSLEGLAGGEQFF. Full variable domain (remainder filled in from reference TRBV7-2 and TRBJ2-1): GAGVSQSPSNKVTEKGKDVELRCDPISGHTALYWYRQSLGQGLEFLIYFQGNSAPDKSGLPSDRFSAERTGGSVSTLTIQRTQQEDSAVYLCASSLEGLAGGEQFFGPGTRLTVL.

V usage is TRBV6-6 and J usage is TRBJ2-7; the D is unclear. V lost 2 bases to trimming and J lost 5 bases, with 7 bases between them. The CDR3 has 12 amino acids. Germline V CDR1 and CDR2: MNHNY, SVGAGI (reference sequence). The CDR3: CASSYGRDEQYF. The CDR3 nucleotides are TGTGCCAGCAGTTACGGTAGAGACGAGCAGTACTTC.

The chain is built from TRBV5-4 and TRBJ1-1; D call uncertain. The V gene's germline CDR1 is SGHNT and CDR2 YYREEE (reference sequence). CDR3 size: 15 residues. V was clipped by 0 bases and J by 1 base, with 10 bases between them. This CDR3 reads CASSLAQTRNTEAFF. The DNA for the CDR3 is TGTGCCAGCAGCTTGGCCCAGACAAGGAACACTGAAGCTTTCTTT.

The chain carries TRBV30 and TRBJ1-1; 7 positions match TRBD1. V gave up 4 bases and J gave up 3 bases; unmatched junction bases: 8. CDR3 length: 14 amino acids. From germline, CDR1 is GTSNPN and CDR2 SVGIG (reference sequence). CDR3 residues: CAWNEGAFYTEAFF. The CDR3 coding sequence is TGTGCCTGGAACGAGGGGGCGTTCTACACTGAAGCTTTCTTT.

This chain uses TRBV27 with TRBJ1-4, with a possible D match to TRBD1 (6 bases). The CDR3 length is 15 residues. Germline V gene sequence: CDR1 MNHEY, CDR2 SMNVEV (reference sequence). With 5 bases removed from V and 4 bases from J, the gap between germline ends came to 14 bases. The CDR3 reads CASSPSTGHNEKLFF. CDR3 in DNA: TGTGCCAGCAGTCCATCGACAGGTCATAATGAAAAACTGTTTTTT.

This clone was seen a few times. The J gene is TRBJ1-1, the V gene TRBV5-1; D is perhaps TRBD1 (5 bases). V lost 5 bases and J 4 bases, leaving 15 bases between the germline ends. The CDR3 sequence is 14 residues long. Germline V gives CDR1 SGHRS, CDR2 YFSETQ. This chain's CDR3 is CASRRGSGLTEAFF. The CDR3, as DNA: TGCGCCAGCAGGCGGGGGTCAGGACTCACTGAAGCTTTCTTT.

This clone was recorded once. The CDR3 reads CASSIDAGQLTNEKLFF. The DNA for the CDR3 is TGTGCCAGTAGTATAGACGCGGGACAGCTTACAAATGAAAAACTGTTTTTT. The chain recombines TRBV19 with TRBJ1-4, with TRBD1 matching over 7 bases. Germline V gene data show CDR1 as LNHDA and CDR2 as SQIVND (reference sequence). V shed 0 bases, J shed 5 bases, and the junction held 9 bases outside the gene matches. The CDR3 is made up of 17 amino acids.

This rearrangement joins TRBV5-1 to TRBJ1-5; 10 positions match TRBD1. There are 16 residues in the CDR3. Germline V gene sequence: CDR1 SGHRS, CDR2 YFSETQ. After removal of 3 bases from V and 6 bases from J, the junction contained 9 bases not matched to a gene. The CDR3 coding sequence is TGCGCCAGCAGCTCCGGCCCCGGGACAGGGGTTCAGCCCCAGCATTTT. It encodes CASSSGPGTGVQPQHF.

The rearrangement joins TRBV12-2 to TRBJ2-5; TRBD2 is the table's D call, not checked against the DNA. The J call may be in error: the DNA end matches TRBJ2-7 better. TRBV12-2 is listed as a pseudogene. The CDR3 loop spans 14 amino acids. The CDR3 DNA sequence: TGTGCAAGTCGCCTAGCGTGCCTAACCTACGAGCAGTACTTC. This encodes CASRLACLTYEQYF.

The genes are TRBV10-3 and TRBJ1-1, with 11 bases identical to TRBD1. This CDR3 is 15 amino acids long. V trimming: 2 bases; J trimming: 5 bases; junction bases outside the gene matches: 4. Germline values: CDR1 ENHRY, CDR2 SYGVKD. This CDR3 reads CAISEGQGARTEAFF. As DNA, the CDR3 is TGTGCCATCAGTGAGGGACAGGGGGCGCGGACTGAAGCTTTCTTT.

The V and J genes are TRBV12-5 and TRBJ1-2; D uncertain. This CDR3 comprises 16 residues. V dropped 2 bases and J dropped 6 bases, with 19 bases sitting between them. CDR1 and CDR2 from the germline V gene are LGHNT and FRNRAP. The CDR3 sequence: CASGLPDHITLDGYTF. The CDR3 DNA reads TGTGCTAGTGGTTTGCCAGATCATATCACGTTGGATGGCTACACCTTC.

The J gene is TRBJ2-3, the V gene TRBV18, with 8 bases aligning to TRBD2. In germline, CDR1 is KGHSH, CDR2 LQKENI. The CDR3 runs to 18 residues. V was clipped by 6 bases and J by 0 bases; unmatched bases: 14. The CDR3 nucleotides are TGTGCCAGCTCCCGAAACGCCTTTATAGCGGGAAGCACAGATACGCAGTATTTT. Protein: CASSRNAFIAGSTDTQYF.

CDR3 nucleotides: TGTGCCAGCAGCTTGTCACAGGCTTATAGCAATCAGCCCCAGCATTTT. Protein product: CASSLSQAYSNQPQHF. The chain couples TRBV5-6 to TRBJ1-5; maybe TRBD1 (5 bases). The CDR3 sequence is 16 residues long. The germline CDR1 and CDR2 sequences are SGHDT and YYEEEE. Trimming took 1 base from V and 0 from J, leaving 11 bases between them.

A single count supports this clone. The chain combines TRBV6-4 with TRBJ1-2, with 9 bases matching TRBD1. Trimming took 4 bases from V and 4 from J; bases not matched to a gene: 10. Germline assignment: CDR1 MRHNA and CDR2 SNTAGT. The CDR3 is 16 amino acids. In nucleotides, the CDR3 is TGTGCCAGCAGTGTAACACCGGGACAGGGAAGCTATGGCTACACCTTC. Amino acid sequence: CASSVTPGQGSYGYTF.

This clone occurred a few times. The chain carries TRBV11-3 and TRBJ1-5; possible D gene TRBD1, 6 bases. The ends were cut back, 5 bases at V and 3 bases at J, with 11 bases in the middle. CDR1 is SGHNT and CDR2 is YENEEA in the germline V gene. CDR3 length equals 14 residues. CDR3 sequence (DNA): TGTGCCAGCAGCCACCGGGACAACAATCAGCCCCAGCATTTT. Protein: CASSHRDNNQPQHF.

The chain carries TRBV5-4 and TRBJ1-1, with D unresolved. CDR1 is SGHNT and CDR2 is YYREEE in the germline V gene (reference sequence). Trimming pared 0 bases from V and 5 bases from J, leaving 14 bases between. The CDR3 runs to 15 residues. This chain's CDR3 is CASSLGRGASTEAFF. The CDR3 DNA sequence: TGTGCCAGCAGCTTGGGCCGGGGAGCGAGTACTGAAGCTTTCTTT.

V gene TRBV6-5 combines with J gene TRBJ1-2, with 7 bases aligning to TRBD1. This CDR3 is built from 15 residues. Germline CDR1 MNHEY, CDR2 SVGAGI. Trimming at V came to 7 bases and at J to 7 bases, leaving 15 bases not matched to a gene. Here the CDR3 DNA reads TGTGCCAGCATACGGGACCCGACAGGGATGCGTGGCTACACCTTC. It translates to CASIRDPTGMRGYTF.

This sequence joins TRBV10-3 and TRBJ2-7, with a possible D match to TRBD2 (7 bases). The V gene lost 2 bases and the J gene lost 11 bases, with 19 bases spanning the gap. Germline V gives CDR1 ENHRY, CDR2 SYGVKD. The CDR3 consists of 14 residues. The CDR3, as DNA: TGTGCCATCAGTGAGGGGGGGGTGGGGGCGCAAAAGTACTTC. As protein: CAISEGGVGAQKYF.

This sequence joins TRBV5-5 and TRBJ2-7; D not resolved. Per the germline V gene, CDR1 is SGHKS and CDR2 is YYEKEE (reference sequence). The CDR3 is 13 amino acids. The V and J ends lost 0 bases and 1 base respectively, with 5 bases between them. The CDR3, as DNA: TGTGCCAGCAGCTTGGCCACATCCTACGAGCAGTACTTC. Translation gives CASSLATSYEQYF.

The sample holds a few counts of this clone. V gene TRBV5-1 combines with J gene TRBJ2-1, with TRBD1 matching over 7 bases. Germline CDR1 is SGHRS and CDR2 is YFSETQ. V was pared by 2 bases and J by 4 bases, with 6 bases of the junction left unmatched. This CDR3 comprises 15 residues. The CDR3 coding sequence is TGCGCCAGCAGCTTCTCCGGGACAGATTACAATGAGCAGTTCTTC. Its translation: CASSFSGTDYNEQFF.

The gene calls are TRBV5-5 and TRBJ1-5, with 8 bases aligning to TRBD1. The germline CDR1 and CDR2 sequences are SGHKS and YYEKEE (reference sequence). V lost 4 bases, J lost 4 bases, and 7 bases stayed unmatched. The CDR3 consists of 15 residues. Here the CDR3 DNA reads TGTGCCAGCAGCCTAAGGACAGGGCTGAATCAGCCCCAGCATTTT. It is translated as CASSLRTGLNQPQHF. Full variable domain (outside the CDR3, taken from reference TRBV5-5 and TRBJ1-5): DAGVTQSPTHLIKTRGQQVTLRCSPISGHKSVSWYQQVLGQGPQFIFQYYEKEERGRGNFPDRFSARQFPNYSSELNVNALLLGDSALYLCASSLRTGLNQPQHFGDGTRLSIL.

The rearrangement joins TRBV5-6 to TRBJ1-1; a weak D match, TRBD1 (6 bases). The CDR3 is made up of 14 amino acids. The germline CDR1 and CDR2 sequences are SGHDT and YYEEEE. V lost 1 base and J lost 1, with 8 bases in between. In DNA form, the CDR3 reads TGTGCCAGCAGCTTGAAGGACAGGAACACTGAAGCTTTCTTT. Amino acid sequence: CASSLKDRNTEAFF.